These T cell receptor beta chains were read from a single sample in a study of T cell repertoires in cytomegalovirus infection. TCRdb reprocessed the reads via MiXCR and lists one record per CDR3 protein. The data contain approximately 350,000 distinct CDR3 sequences, about 32% of them singletons. The antigens these receptors bind are not known. Here the sequenced sample was cultured PBMCs, taken from culture after CMV antigen stimulation. These receptors came from a human donor in good health (CMV status not recorded). Some clones in this sample may be carry-over from other donors' samples. CDR3s include the opening cysteine and the closing phenylalanine or tryptophan. Each record gives: clone size, V gene, J gene, D gene, CDR3 DNA, CDR3 protein. A D gene is named only where the DNA matches it firmly. Clone size appears in some rows only: once, few, many, or a class for an expanded clone.

.	TRBV29-1	TRBJ2-1	TRBD2	TGCAGCGTTGACGGGACTAGCTACTCTGGGCAGTTCTTC	CSVDGTSYSGQFF
.	TRBV7-8	TRBJ2-7	.	TGTGCCAGCAGCCCGAGAGGCCAGGGTGGGTACGAGCAGTACTTC	CASSPRGQGGYEQYF
.	TRBV7-8	TRBJ2-5	.	TGTGCCAGCAGCTTGACGCGGGGCAGACAAGAGACCCAGTACTTC	CASSLTRGRQETQYF
.	TRBV7-9	TRBJ1-2	.	TGTGCCAGCAGCTTGGGGGACGTCGTCTCTGGCTACACCTTC	CASSLGDVVSGYTF
.	TRBV5-1	TRBJ2-2	.	TGCGCCAGCAGCTTGCAGGGGCCGGGCACCGGGGAGCTGTTTTTT	CASSLQGPGTGELFF
.	TRBV20-1	TRBJ2-1	TRBD2	TGCAGTGCTCTTCTAGCGGGAGGGGCTAATGAGCAGTTCTTC	CSALLAGGANEQFF
few	TRBV6-5	TRBJ1-1	TRBD1	TGTGCCAGCCGGAAACATACCGGGACAGGGGAAGTCAGCAACACTGAAGCTTTCTTT	CASRKHTGTGEVSNTEAFF
.	TRBV5-6	TRBJ2-2	TRBD2	TGTGCCAGCAGTGAGCGGGAGTTTAAAATCGGGGAGCTGTTTTTT	CASSEREFKIGELFF
.	TRBV11-2	TRBJ2-5	TRBD2	TGTGCCAGCAGCCTGTGGGTAGCGGGTAGTGAGACCCAGTACTTC	CASSLWVAGSETQYF
few	TRBV4-1	TRBJ2-5	.	TGCGCCAGCAGCCCTACATCGTACCAAGAGACCCAGTACTTC	CASSPTSYQETQYF
.	TRBV24-1	TRBJ2-1	TRBD2	TGTGCCACCAGTGATCCCCGCCCGGTCCTCGGGAGGGCCTACAATGAGCAGTTCTTC	CATSDPRPVLGRAYNEQFF
.	TRBV4-2	TRBJ2-6	.	TGTGCCAGCAGCCAACCCACTACAGGGTCCCGCGTCCTGACTTTC	CASSQPTTGSRVLTF
.	TRBV7-9	TRBJ2-1	.	TGTGCCATATCAGGGTACCGGCAGTTCTTC	CAISGYRQFF
many	TRBV6-2/TRBV6-3	TRBJ2-7	.	TGTGCCAGCAGTCTATCTCAGGGATTCTACGAGCAGTACTTC	CASSLSQGFYEQYF
.	TRBV4-1	TRBJ2-7	.	TGCGCCAGCAGCCAAAACTCTGGGAGCTACGAGCAGTACTTC	CASSQNSGSYEQYF
many	TRBV7-8	TRBJ1-5	.	TGTGCCAGCAGCTTAGGGCGGGGAAGTGGCGATCAGCCCCAGCATTTT	CASSLGRGSGDQPQHF
.	TRBV5-4	TRBJ2-1	TRBD2	TGTGCCAGCAGATCGGGACTAGCGGGATCCTACAATGAGCAGTTCTTC	CASRSGLAGSYNEQFF
few	TRBV27	TRBJ1-4	.	TGTGCCAGCAGCCCGGGACGGGTTGGGGTAGATGAAAAACTGTTTTTT	CASSPGRVGVDEKLFF
.	TRBV6-6	TRBJ2-1	.	TGTGCCAGCAGTTACTGGGACTCCAATGAGCAGTTCTTC	CASSYWDSNEQFF
few	TRBV2	TRBJ2-5	.	TGTGCCAGCAGTGACCAGCTTAGGGAGACCCAGTACTTC	CASSDQLRETQYF
.	TRBV12-3/TRBV12-4	TRBJ2-1	TRBD1	TGTGCCAGCAGCCGAGGACAGGCTTCAAATGAGCAGTTCTTC	CASSRGQASNEQFF
.	TRBV19	TRBJ2-7	TRBD2	TGTGCCAGTAGTTTACTAGCGGGAGGGACCTACGAGCAGTACTTC	CASSLLAGGTYEQYF
.	TRBV7-2	TRBJ2-1	.	TGTGCCAGCAGCTTAGGCTTGCTCTTAGGAGGGGTGCAGTTCTTC	CASSLGLLLGGVQFF
few	TRBV5-1	TRBJ2-7	TRBD2	TGCGCCAGCAGCCCGCCGTCTGGCGGGAGGCCCCGGGAGCAGTACTTC	CASSPPSGGRPREQYF
.	TRBV7-2	TRBJ2-1	.	TGTGCCAGCAGCTTAACTGCCGGGGCGGCGAGTGCCCGACGTGGGCAGTTCTTC	CASSLTAGAASARRGQFF
many	TRBV12-3/TRBV12-4	TRBJ1-3	.	TGTGCCAGCAGCCCCTCGGTGGGACCTGGGGGAAACACCATATATTTT	CASSPSVGPGGNTIYF
few	TRBV7-8	TRBJ1-2	TRBD1	TGTGCCAGCAGCTTGGGGGACAGAAACTATGGCTACACCTTC	CASSLGDRNYGYTF
few	TRBV11-3	TRBJ1-1	TRBD1	TGTGCCAGCAGCCCTCCCGGGACAGTGAACACTGAAGCTTTCTTT	CASSPPGTVNTEAFF
.	TRBV18	TRBJ1-1	.	TGTGCCAGCTCACCTTCTTTCGGGGTGGAGATGAACACTGAAGCTTTCTTT	CASSPSFGVEMNTEAFF
.	TRBV4-1	TRBJ2-3	.	TGCGCCAGCAGCCAAGATCAGTGGGGCGTACAAGATACGCAGTATTTT	CASSQDQWGVQDTQYF